The next 13 T cell receptor beta chains were all read from a single sample in a study of T cells in Graves' hyperthyroidism and ophthalmopathy (dated by TCRdb to about 2019). Library preparation was by multiplex PCR. This sample was sequenced with an Illumina HiSeq 2000. Amplification of TCR beta CDR3 regions was carried out from RNA transcripts. The first round of RT-PCR for the TCR CDR3 was performed with the HTBI primer set and the Qiagen OneStep RT-PCR kit. Clones were called with MiXCR by TCRdb after fastp trimmed the public reads at Q25, and only in-frame beta chains were retained. Rows merge per CDR3 protein into single entries with the most common DNA and genes. This sample has roughly 350,000 distinct CDR3 sequences in its table, and 13% to 15% of those were observed once. The top ten clones comprise roughly a fifth of the sample. Material: blood. The receptors shown here come from a woman younger than 45 with Graves' ophthalmopathy.

This clonotype was detected many times. The rearrangement joins TRBV6-1 to TRBJ2-7; D gene ambiguous. CDR1 and CDR2 from the germline V gene are MNHNS and SASEGT. The V end lost 5 bases, the J end lost 3 bases, and 17 bases lay between the germline ends. This CDR3 has 15 amino acids. The CDR3 DNA sequence: TGTGCCAGCAGTCGCCCCTACAAGGTAAACTACGAGCAGTACTTC. Protein sequence: CASSRPYKVNYEQYF.

This clonotype was seen many times. This chain uses TRBV20-1 with TRBJ2-7; D possibly corresponds to TRBD2 (5 bases). The V end was cut by 4 bases, the J end by 2 bases, with 18 bases between. The germline V gene encodes CDR1 DFQATT and CDR2 SNEGSKA (reference sequence). The CDR3 is 15 residues long. The CDR3, as DNA: TGCAGTGCTACAGACGTCCTGACGGGAACCTACGAGCAGTACTTC. It is translated as CSATDVLTGTYEQYF.

Many counts were recorded for this clonotype. The chain links TRBV3-1 to TRBJ1-6; D perhaps matches TRBD1 (5 bases). V was pared by 5 bases and J by 9 bases, with 20 bases between. The CDR3 contains 16 residues. The germline gives CDR1 LGHDT, CDR2 YNNKEL (reference sequence). Here the CDR3 DNA reads TGTGCCAGCAGCGCCAGGTCAGGGACTGCGGGTTCACCCCTCCACTTT. It translates to CASSARSGTAGSPLHF. Filled out from reference TRBV3-1 and TRBJ1-6, the complete variable domain reads DTAVSQTPKYLVTQMGNDKSIKCEQNLGHDTMYWYKQDSKKFLKIMFSYNNKELIINETVPNRFSPKSPDKAHLNLHINSLELGDSAVYFCASSARSGTAGSPLHFGNGTRLTVT.

This clonotype appeared a few times. The chain links TRBV12-3 or TRBV12-4 to TRBJ1-3, with D perhaps matching TRBD1 (6 bases). The CDR3 totals 13 residues. Trimming left V 8 bases short and J 7 bases short, with 15 bases between. The CDR3 DNA reads TGTGCCAGCCGATCAGGGGATTGGAACACCATATATTTT. Its protein is CASRSGDWNTIYF.

In its sample, this clonotype was seen many times. This chain joins TRBV4-1 and TRBJ2-2; weak D call: TRBD1 (6 bases). This CDR3 spans 17 amino acids. V lost 0 bases, J lost 6 bases, and 17 bases lay in between. Germline V CDR1 and CDR2: MGHRA, YSYEKL. The CDR3 DNA reads TGCGCCAGCAGCCAAGATTTGATGGCAGGGGTAGCCGGGGAGCTGTTTTTT. Translated, it gives CASSQDLMAGVAGELFF.

This clonotype was picked up many times. The chain uses TRBV28 and TRBJ1-3; the D is unclear. Trimming left V 8 bases short and J 3 bases short, with 11 bases between. Germline V CDR1 and CDR2: MDHEN, SYDVKM. The CDR3 consists of 13 residues. The CDR3 loop is CASQETGGNTIYF. In nucleotides, the CDR3 is TGTGCCAGCCAGGAAACGGGTGGAAACACCATATATTTT.

At least ten counts were recorded for this clonotype. The chain links TRBV28 to TRBJ2-3; TRBD2 matches 7 bases. This CDR3 spans 14 amino acids. V lost 3 bases, J lost 8 bases, and 8 bases stayed unmatched. CDR1 and CDR2 from the germline V gene are MDHEN and SYDVKM. CDR3 nucleotide sequence: TGTGCCAGCAGTTTGGGCGGGGGACCACGTACGCAGTATTTT. This translates into CASSLGGGPRTQYF.

This clonotype occurred many times. The rearrangement uses TRBV16 and TRBJ2-1, with no clear D. V gave up 3 bases and J gave up 3 bases, with 12 bases separating them. The CDR3 has 15 residues. Germline CDR1 KGHSY, CDR2 FQNENV. The CDR3 region is CASSHPLGGYNEQFF. The CDR3 DNA is TGTGCCAGCAGCCATCCTTTAGGCGGCTACAATGAGCAGTTCTTC.

On this clonotype itself: A much larger clonotype is one base distant, so this may be a read error. V and J are TRBV20-1 and TRBJ1-5; weak D call: TRBD1 (6 bases). Deletions cut 5 bases from V and 0 bases from J, with 20 bases between. The V gene's germline CDR1 is DFQATT and CDR2 SNEGSKA (reference sequence). There are 17 residues in the CDR3. CDR3 residues: CSAGGDRSINSNQPQHF. In DNA form, the CDR3 reads TGCAGTGCTGGAGGAGACAGGAGTATTAATAGCAATCAGCCCCAGCATTTT.

For the CDR3, the DNA is TGTGCCAGCAGTTCGGGACAGCGGACGGCCTACGAGCAGTACTTC. This encodes CASSSGQRTAYEQYF. This chain connects TRBV28 to TRBJ2-7; 7 nucleotides line up with TRBD1. The V gene's germline CDR1 is MDHEN and CDR2 SYDVKM. The CDR3 totals 15 residues. Trimming at V came to 4 bases and at J to 2 bases, leaving 8 bases not matched to a gene. The full variable domain, in which reference TRBV28 and TRBJ2-7 provide the parts outside the CDR3, is DVKVTQSSRYLVKRTGEKVFLECVQDMDHENMFWYRQDPGLGLRLIYFSYDVKMKEKGDIPEGYSVSREKKERFSLILESASTNQTSMYLCASSSGQRTAYEQYFGPGTRLTVT.

This clonotype was observed many times. The chain is built from TRBV5-6 and TRBJ2-3, with a weak D call TRBD1 (6 bases). CDR1 and CDR2 (germline): SGHDT, YYEEEE. The CDR3 contains 15 residues. Trimming shortened V by 6 bases and J by 1 base, and 15 bases separated the two germline ends. CDR3 amino acids: CASNYRELGTDTQYF. For the CDR3, the DNA is TGTGCCAGCAACTACAGGGAATTGGGCACAGATACGCAGTATTTT. The variable domain in full, with the rest retrieved from reference TRBV5-6 and TRBJ2-3, is DAGVTQSPTHLIKTRGQQVTLRCSPKSGHDTVSWYQQALGQGPQFIFQYYEEEERQRGNFPDRFSGHQFPNYSSELNVNALLLGDSALYLCASNYRELGTDTQYFGPGTRLTVL.

This clonotype was recorded many times. This rearrangement joins TRBV7-2 to TRBJ2-3, with TRBD2 identical over 9 bases. The CDR3 has 19 amino acids. J was trimmed by 7 bases and V by 4 bases; bases with no gene match: 21. Germline values: CDR1 SGHTA, CDR2 FQGNSA. CDR3 region: CASSSIGGYSGGRLNTQYF. The CDR3 DNA reads TGTGCCAGCAGCTCCATTGGGGGTTATAGCGGGGGAAGACTTAATACGCAGTATTTT.

The rearrangement uses TRBV7-9 and TRBJ1-1; 9 nucleotides agree with TRBD1. The CDR3 consists of 18 residues. With V trimmed by 5 bases and J by 1 base, 14 bases remained unmatched. Germline CDR1 SEHNR, CDR2 FQNEAQ (reference sequence). The CDR3 spells CASSQPTGGPTQNTEAFF. The CDR3, as DNA: TGTGCCAGCAGCCAGCCTACAGGGGGCCCCACTCAGAACACTGAAGCTTTCTTT.